This T cell receptor (beta chain) appears in the sequencing data of a study of graft-versus-host responses after intestinal transplantation. Plating of approximately 200,000 CFSE-labeled responder cells was done together with approximately 200,000 irradiated, violet-dye-labeled stimulator cells. Proliferating responders of the CD3+CD4+ and CD3+CD8+ phenotypes with low CFSE were sorted after the reaction. CDR1 MNHEY and CDR2 SMNVEV come from the germline V gene (reference sequence). The ends lost 4 bases at V and 6 bases at J; junction bases unmatched: 6. CDR3 length: 15 amino acids. The table came from immunoSEQ multiplex PCR; TCRdb's copy has only in-frame clones and leaves some out. The sample contains approximately 15,000 clones, approximately 40% of which appear only once. Study-wide results and caveats: Graft-versus-host to host-versus-graft clonal ratios in allografts were high in patients with graft-donor T cell macrochimerism.

The receptor's source is a human patient who received an intestinal transplant. Sequences were derived from alloreactive CD8+ T cells from a mixed lymphocyte reaction culture, sampled before intestinal transplant. Subset given: CFSE-low proliferating T cells sorted from roughly six-day pre-transplant mixed lymphocyte reaction (GvH or HvG direction). V usage is TRBV27 and J usage is TRBJ2-1, with 10 bases that match TRBD2. The CDR3: CASSSGTSVFNEQFF. DNA of the CDR3: TGTGCCAGCAGTTCCGGGACTAGCGTATTCAATGAGCAGTTCTTC.